This T cell receptor (beta chain) was captured in a study of CD8 T cells in ankylosing spondylitis. Quantitative 5'-RACE with molecular barcodes produced the TCR beta libraries. One entry per CDR3 protein, called by TCRdb with MiXCR from the 5' RACE reads. This table holds about 510,000 distinct CDR3 sequences, over 4% found once. Broader study findings: It appeared that ankylosing spondylitis blood was characterized by a TCR beta motif of several highly homologous variants. Previous work reported some of these motif variants in the synovial fluid and blood of reactive arthritis.

This clonotype was counted ten times or more. The antigen remains undetermined. Per the germline V gene, CDR1 is DFQATT and CDR2 is SNEGSKA (reference sequence). The ends lost 3 bases at V and 0 bases at J; junction bases unmatched: 3. This CDR3 has 15 amino acids. The source material was blood, either unsorted or a sorted T cell fraction (not recorded which). V is TRBV20-1 and J is TRBJ1-3; TRBD1 matches 9 bases. The sequence came from a male donor with ankylosing spondylitis. CDR3 protein: CSASRGQGSGNTIYF. In DNA form, the CDR3 reads TGCAGTGCTAGTAGGGGACAGGGCTCTGGAAACACCATATATTTT.